This note documents a single T cell receptor beta chain sequence. These data come from a study of response to subunit inactivated influenza vaccine. A single record per CDR3 protein comes from TCRdb applying MiXCR to the RT-PCR reads. The sample has about 800,000 distinct CDR3 sequences, around 20% seen once; the top ten hold about a tenth. The sequence derives from a man aged 50 to 60 who received an inactivated influenza vaccine. The material sequenced was PBMCs from blood, taken roughly 5 days after vaccination.

The chain's CDR3 is CSVDAQNTGELFF. The CDR3 DNA follows: TGCAGCGTTGATGCCCAGAACACCGGGGAGCTGTTTTTT. J is TRBJ2-2 and V is TRBV29-1; no firm D call. Trimming pared 3 bases from V and 1 base from J, leaving 6 bases between. Germline assignment: CDR1 SQVTM and CDR2 ANQGSEA. The CDR3 runs to 13 residues.